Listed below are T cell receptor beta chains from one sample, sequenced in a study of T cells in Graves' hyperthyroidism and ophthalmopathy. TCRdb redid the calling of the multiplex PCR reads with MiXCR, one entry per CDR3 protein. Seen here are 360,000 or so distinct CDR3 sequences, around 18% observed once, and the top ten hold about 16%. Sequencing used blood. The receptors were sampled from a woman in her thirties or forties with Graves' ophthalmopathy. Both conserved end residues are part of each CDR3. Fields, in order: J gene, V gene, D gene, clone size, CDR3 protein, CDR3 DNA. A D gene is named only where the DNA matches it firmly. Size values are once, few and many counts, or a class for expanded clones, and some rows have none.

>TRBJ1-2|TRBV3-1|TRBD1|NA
CASKGTELRGYTF
TGTGCCAGCAAGGGGACAGAGCTTCGTGGCTACACCTTC
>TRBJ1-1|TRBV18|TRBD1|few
CASSPKDRGHEAFF
TGTGCCAGCTCACCGAAGGACAGGGGGCATGAAGCTTTCTTT
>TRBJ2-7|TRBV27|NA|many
CASSVGRKTEQYF
TGTGCCAGCTCCGTCGGACGAAAAACTGAGCAGTACTTC
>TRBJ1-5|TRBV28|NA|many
CASFEGVGPQHF
TGTGCCAGCTTCGAAGGCGTCGGCCCCCAGCATTTT
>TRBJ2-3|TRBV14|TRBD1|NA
CASSQRTGYTDTQYF
TGTGCCAGCAGCCAAAGGACAGGGTATACAGATACGCAGTATTTT
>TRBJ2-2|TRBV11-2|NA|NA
CASSLGTGIKNTGELSF
TGTGCCAGCAGCTTAGGCACCGGGATAAAGAACACCGGGGAGCTGTCTTTT
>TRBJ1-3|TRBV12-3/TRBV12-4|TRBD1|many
CASIRGQGTGNTIYF
TGTGCCAGCATCCGGGGACAGGGAACAGGAAACACCATATATTTT
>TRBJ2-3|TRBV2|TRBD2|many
CASSRLAGGVTDTQYF
TGTGCCAGCAGTAGACTAGCGGGAGGAGTCACAGATACGCAGTATTTT
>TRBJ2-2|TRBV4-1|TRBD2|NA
CASSQEGREAGELFF
TGCGCCAGCAGCCAAGAGGGACGGGAGGCCGGGGAGCTGTTTTTT
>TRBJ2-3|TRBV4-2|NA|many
CASSHGANTDTQYF
TGTGCCAGCAGCCACGGCGCGAACACAGATACGCAGTATTTT
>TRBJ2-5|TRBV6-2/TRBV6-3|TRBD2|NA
CASSLRTSGRYQETQYF
TGTGCCAGCAGTTTACGTACTAGCGGGAGGTACCAAGAGACCCAGTACTTC
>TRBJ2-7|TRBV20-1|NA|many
CSAPGLRYYEQYF
TGCAGTGCTCCGGGACTTCGATACTACGAGCAGTACTTC
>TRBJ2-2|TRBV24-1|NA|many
CATSHRANTGELFF
TGTGCCACCAGTCACAGGGCTAACACCGGGGAGCTGTTTTTT
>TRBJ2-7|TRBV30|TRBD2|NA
CAWSRGLAGTVQYF
TGTGCCTGGAGCCGGGGACTAGCGGGAACCGTGCAGTACTTC
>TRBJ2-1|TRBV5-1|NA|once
CVSSASGRDFNNEQFF
TGCGTCAGCAGCGCCTCAGGTCGCGACTTTAACAATGAGCAGTTCTTC
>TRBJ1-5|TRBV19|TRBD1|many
CASSAEGDRGLHNQPQHF
TGTGCCAGTAGTGCCGAAGGGGACAGGGGGCTACACAATCAGCCCCAGCATTTT
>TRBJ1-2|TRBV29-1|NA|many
CSVGTGAGYGYTF
TGCAGCGTTGGAACGGGGGCAGGCTATGGCTACACCTTC
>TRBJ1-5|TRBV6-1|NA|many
CASSDGQPQHF
TGTGCCAGCAGTGACGGTCAGCCCCAGCATTTT
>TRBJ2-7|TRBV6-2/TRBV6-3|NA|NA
CASSPPTGNYEQYF
TGTGCCAGCAGTCCTCCTACAGGGAACTACGAGCAGTACTTC
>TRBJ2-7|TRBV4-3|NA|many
CASSQGAGSSYEQYF
TGCGCCAGCAGCCAAGGGGCAGGCAGCTCCTACGAGCAGTACTTC
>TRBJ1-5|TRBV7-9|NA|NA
CASSSLGAQHF
TGTGCCAGCAGCTCCTTAGGGGCCCAGCATTTT
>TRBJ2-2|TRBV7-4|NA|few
CASSLTPTENTGELFF
TGTGCCAGCAGCTTAACCCCGACAGAAAACACCGGGGAGCTGTTTTTT
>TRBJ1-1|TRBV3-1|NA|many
CASTGSSTEAFF
TGTGCCAGCACGGGGTCCAGCACTGAAGCTTTCTTT
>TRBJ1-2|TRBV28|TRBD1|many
CASSSPVRTGAYGYTF
TGTGCCAGCAGTTCCCCCGTGAGGACAGGGGCCTATGGCTACACCTTC
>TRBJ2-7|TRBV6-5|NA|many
CASGGPSGVLFDEQYF
TGTGCCAGCGGCGGGCCTAGTGGGGTTTTATTTGACGAGCAGTACTTC
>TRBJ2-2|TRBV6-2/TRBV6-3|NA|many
CASSPRRPAGELFF
TGTGCCAGCAGCCCCCGGAGGCCCGCCGGGGAGCTGTTTTTT
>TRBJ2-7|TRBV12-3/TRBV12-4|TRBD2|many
CASTYEHSGLSYEQYF
TGTGCCAGCACCTACGAACACTCGGGACTAAGCTACGAGCAGTACTTC
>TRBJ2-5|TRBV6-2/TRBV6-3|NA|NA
CASKDGGIQETQYF
TGTGCCAGCAAGGACGGGGGAATACAAGAGACCCAGTACTTC
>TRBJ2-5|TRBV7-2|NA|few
CASSPRPSGMETQYF
TGTGCCAGCAGCCCAAGACCCTCCGGGATGGAGACCCAGTACTTC
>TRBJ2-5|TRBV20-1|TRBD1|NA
CSVDGTGGVQETQYF
TGCAGTGTTGACGGGACAGGGGGCGTCCAAGAGACCCAGTACTTC
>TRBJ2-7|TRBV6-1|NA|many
CASSPGTSGQQYF
TGTGCCAGCAGTCCAGGGACATCGGGGCAGCAGTACTTC